The source of this T cell receptor (beta chain) is a study of shared clonotypes between healthy human individuals. Whole-study context: Used for every donor were three CD4 naive, three CD4 memory, two CD8 naive and one CD8 memory plate.

General study points: Compared with memory subsets, naive subsets generally had larger estimated richness. Several donors held about 5% of naive CD4 clonotypes in common.

From germline, CDR1 is SGHTA and CDR2 FQGNSA. This CDR3 contains 16 residues. The ends lost 6 bases at V and 3 bases at J; junction bases unmatched: 9. Genomic DNA of each subset was evenly split across several immunoSEQ plates. Assay: immunoSEQ multiplex PCR; the TCRdb copy retains only in-frame clones and omits some. The table includes about 1.5 million clones, approximately 98% detected once. This clone was seen only once. What it recognizes is unknown. The sequencing sample was made of naive CD4+ T cells sorted from blood. Stated subset: CD45RA+ positively selected. This TCR derives from a man younger than 40 in good health. This chain connects TRBV7-2 to TRBJ2-1; 9 positions agree with TRBD1. For the CDR3, the DNA is TGTGCCAGCAGACAAATGGGACAGGGAGGCTACAATGAGCAGTTCTTC. Protein product: CASRQMGQGGYNEQFF. The complete variable domain, with remaining parts taken from reference TRBV7-2 and TRBJ2-1, reads GAGVSQSPSNKVTEKGKDVELRCDPISGHTALYWYRQSLGQGLEFLIYFQGNSAPDKSGLPSDRFSAERTGGSVSTLTIQRTQQEDSAVYLCASRQMGQGGYNEQFFGPGTRLTVL.